This TCR beta chain was observed in a study of human T cells and chemical hapten exposure. Study outcomes and limitations: There was no change with DPC sensitization in TCRs above 1 in 1000 frequency.

This clonotype has at least ten counts. Its antigen is still unknown. With V trimmed by 2 bases and J by 6 bases, 5 bases remained unmatched. From germline, CDR1 is MNHEY and CDR2 SVGAGI. This CDR3 has 14 residues. TCRdb recomputed calls from the RACE reads with MiXCR, one row per CDR3 protein. This table has about 260,000 distinct CDR3 sequences, about 8.6% appearing once. Stated time point: pre-sensitization, week 0. Treatment of the sample: therapeutic diphenylcyclopropenone sensitization with weekly scalp DPC. The J gene is TRBJ1-1, the V gene TRBV6-5; TRBD1 agrees at 8 bases. The sequences come from whole blood, collected in connection with sensitization to the hapten diphenylcyclopropenone (DPC). The sequence was obtained from a woman in her thirties or forties with alopecia areata. Some clones in this sample may be carry-over from other donors' samples. The CDR3 sequence is CASSYAGTGPEAFF. The DNA for the CDR3 is TGTGCCAGCAGTTACGCCGGGACAGGCCCTGAAGCTTTCTTT.